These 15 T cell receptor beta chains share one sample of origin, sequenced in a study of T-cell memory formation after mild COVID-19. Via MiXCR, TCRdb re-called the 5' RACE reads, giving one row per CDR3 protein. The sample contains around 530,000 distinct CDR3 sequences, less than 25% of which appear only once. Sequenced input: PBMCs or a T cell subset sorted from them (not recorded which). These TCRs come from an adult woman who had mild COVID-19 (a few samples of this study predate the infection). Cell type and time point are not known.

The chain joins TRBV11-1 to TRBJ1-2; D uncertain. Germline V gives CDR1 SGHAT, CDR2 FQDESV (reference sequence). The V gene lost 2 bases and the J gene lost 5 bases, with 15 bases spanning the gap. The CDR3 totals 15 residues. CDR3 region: CASSLTDDAVYGYTF. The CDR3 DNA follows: TGTGCCAGCAGCTTAACGGACGACGCTGTATATGGCTACACCTTC.

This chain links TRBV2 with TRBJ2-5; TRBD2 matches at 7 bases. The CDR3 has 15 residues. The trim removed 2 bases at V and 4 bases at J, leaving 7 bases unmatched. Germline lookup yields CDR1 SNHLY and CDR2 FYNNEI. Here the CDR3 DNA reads TGTGCCAGCAGTGAATCGGGGGGATGGGGAGAGACCCAGTACTTC. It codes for CASSESGGWGETQYF.

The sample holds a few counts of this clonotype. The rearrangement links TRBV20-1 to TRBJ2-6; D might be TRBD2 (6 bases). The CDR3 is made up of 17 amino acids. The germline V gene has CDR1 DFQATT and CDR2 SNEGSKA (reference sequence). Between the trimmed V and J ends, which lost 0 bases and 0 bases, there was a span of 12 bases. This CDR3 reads CSARDWRGLSGANVLTF. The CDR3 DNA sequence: TGCAGTGCTAGAGATTGGAGGGGCCTCTCTGGGGCCAACGTCCTGACTTTC.

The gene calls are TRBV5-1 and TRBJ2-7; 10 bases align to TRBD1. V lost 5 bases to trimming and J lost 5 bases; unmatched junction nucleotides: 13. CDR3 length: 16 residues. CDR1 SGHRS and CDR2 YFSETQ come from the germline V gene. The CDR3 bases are TGCGCCAGCAGTCGCTCAGACAGGGGGCGAGTCCACGAGCAGTACTTC. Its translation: CASSRSDRGRVHEQYF. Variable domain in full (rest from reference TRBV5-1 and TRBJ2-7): KAGVTQTPRYLIKTRGQQVTLSCSPISGHRSVSWYQQTPGQGLQFLFEYFSETQRNKGNFPGRFSGRQFSNSRSEMNVSTLELGDSALYLCASSRSDRGRVHEQYFGPGTRLTVT.

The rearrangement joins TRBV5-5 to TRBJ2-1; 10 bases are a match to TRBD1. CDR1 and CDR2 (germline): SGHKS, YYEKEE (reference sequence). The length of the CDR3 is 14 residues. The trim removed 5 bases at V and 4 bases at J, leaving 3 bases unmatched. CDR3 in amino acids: CASRKGQGYNEQFF. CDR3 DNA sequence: TGTGCCAGCAGGAAGGGACAGGGGTACAATGAGCAGTTCTTC.

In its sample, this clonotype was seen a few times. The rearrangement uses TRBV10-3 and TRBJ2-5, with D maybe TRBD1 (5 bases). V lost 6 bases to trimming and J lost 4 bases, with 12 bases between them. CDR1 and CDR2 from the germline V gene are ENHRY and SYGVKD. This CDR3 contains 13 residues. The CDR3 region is CAISPGQGETQYF. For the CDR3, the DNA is TGTGCCATCAGCCCCGGTCAGGGAGAGACCCAGTACTTC.

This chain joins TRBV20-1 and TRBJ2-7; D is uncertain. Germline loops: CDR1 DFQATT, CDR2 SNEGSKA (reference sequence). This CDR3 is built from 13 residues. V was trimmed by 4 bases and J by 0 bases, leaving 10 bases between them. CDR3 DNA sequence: TGCAGTGCTATTACAACGGTCTCCTACGAGCAGTACTTC. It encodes CSAITTVSYEQYF.

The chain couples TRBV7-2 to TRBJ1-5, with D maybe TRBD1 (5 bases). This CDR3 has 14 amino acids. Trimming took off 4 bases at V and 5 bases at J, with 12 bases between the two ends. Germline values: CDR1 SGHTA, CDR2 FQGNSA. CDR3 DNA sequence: TGTGCCAGCAGCTCCCTCCCAGGGTATCAGCCCCAGCATTTT. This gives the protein CASSSLPGYQPQHF.

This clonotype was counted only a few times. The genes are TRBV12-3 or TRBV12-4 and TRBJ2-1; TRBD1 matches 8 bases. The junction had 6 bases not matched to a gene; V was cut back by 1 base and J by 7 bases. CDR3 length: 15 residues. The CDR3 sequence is CASSLGTGLGNEQFF. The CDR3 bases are TGTGCCAGCAGTTTAGGGACAGGGCTAGGGAATGAGCAGTTCTTC.

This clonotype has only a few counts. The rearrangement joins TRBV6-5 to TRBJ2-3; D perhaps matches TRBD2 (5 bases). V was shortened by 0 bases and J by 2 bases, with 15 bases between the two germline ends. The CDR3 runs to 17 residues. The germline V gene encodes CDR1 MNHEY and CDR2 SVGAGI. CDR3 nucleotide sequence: TGTGCCAGCAGTTACTCATATAGGAGCGGCCTCACAGATACGCAGTATTTT. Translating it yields CASSYSYRSGLTDTQYF.

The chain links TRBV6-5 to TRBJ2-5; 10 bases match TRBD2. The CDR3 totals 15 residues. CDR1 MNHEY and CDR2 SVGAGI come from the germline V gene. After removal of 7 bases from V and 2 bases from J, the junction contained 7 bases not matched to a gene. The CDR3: CASKGLAASQETQYF. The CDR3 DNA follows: TGTGCCAGCAAAGGACTAGCGGCCTCACAAGAGACCCAGTACTTC.

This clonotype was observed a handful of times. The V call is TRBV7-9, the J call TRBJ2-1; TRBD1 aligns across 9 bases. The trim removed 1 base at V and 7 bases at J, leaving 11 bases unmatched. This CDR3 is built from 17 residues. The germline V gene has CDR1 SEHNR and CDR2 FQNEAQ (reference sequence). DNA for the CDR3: TGTGCCAGCAGCTTAGACCTATCCGGGACAGGGAATAATGAGCAGTTCTTC. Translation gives CASSLDLSGTGNNEQFF.

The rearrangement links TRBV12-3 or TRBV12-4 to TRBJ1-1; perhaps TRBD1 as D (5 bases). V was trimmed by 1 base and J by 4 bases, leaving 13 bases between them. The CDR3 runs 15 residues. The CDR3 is CASSLGGSLGTEAFF. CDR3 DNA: TGTGCCAGCAGTTTAGGGGGGTCCCTGGGCACTGAAGCTTTCTTT.

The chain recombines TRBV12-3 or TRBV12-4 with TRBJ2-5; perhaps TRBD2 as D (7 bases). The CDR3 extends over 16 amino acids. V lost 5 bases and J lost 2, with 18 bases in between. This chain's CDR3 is CASSPVGGGKQETQYF. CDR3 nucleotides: TGTGCCAGCAGTCCGGTAGGGGGGGGAAAGCAAGAGACCCAGTACTTC.

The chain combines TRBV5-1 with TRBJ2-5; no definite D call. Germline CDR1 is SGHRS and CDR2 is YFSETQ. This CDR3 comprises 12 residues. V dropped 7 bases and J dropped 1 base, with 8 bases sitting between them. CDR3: CASRERQETQYF. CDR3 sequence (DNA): TGCGCCAGCCGAGAGCGCCAAGAGACCCAGTACTTC.